The next 30 T cell receptor beta chains were all read from a single sample in a study of T cells after yellow fever vaccination. TCRdb reprocessed the 5' RACE reads via MiXCR and lists one record per CDR3 protein. The sample shows 300,000 to 350,000 distinct CDR3 sequences, around 10% of them seen only once. This sample comprised CD4+ T cells sorted from PBMCs, obtained 45 days after the yellow fever booster vaccination. Every receptor here comes from a man younger than 35 who received the YFV17D yellow fever vaccine.

In its sample, this clonotype was seen a few times. The gene calls are TRBV7-2 and TRBJ2-3; no clear D. The CDR3 sequence is 14 residues long. Germline CDR1 SGHTA, CDR2 FQGNSA. V shed 8 bases and J shed 4 bases, with 16 bases lying between them. CDR3: CASRPHTRADTQYF. CDR3 bases: TGTGCCAGCCGCCCCCACACCCGGGCAGATACGCAGTATTTT.

The chain links TRBV12-3 or TRBV12-4 to TRBJ1-1; D not certain. The CDR3 consists of 13 residues. Trimming removed 6 bases at V and 2 bases at J, with 10 bases between. The DNA of the CDR3 is TGTGCCAGCAGACTAAGGGTAAACACTGAAGCTTTCTTT. Encoded protein: CASRLRVNTEAFF.

This clonotype was counted between two and nine times. The chain uses TRBV10-3 and TRBJ2-2; possible D gene TRBD1, 5 bases. The CDR3 has 16 residues. V was trimmed by 3 bases and J by 5 bases, leaving 16 bases between them. Germline-derived CDR1 and CDR2 are ENHRY and SYGVKD. The CDR3 region is CAISEPPRQTTGELFF. The DNA for the CDR3 is TGTGCCATCAGTGAACCCCCTCGACAGACAACCGGGGAGCTGTTTTTT.

This clonotype appeared a few times. DNA of the CDR3: TGTGCCAGCAGCTTACTTGACACCGGGGAGCTGTTTTTT. Protein product: CASSLLDTGELFF. The chain employs TRBV11-3 and TRBJ2-2; D is uncertain. V lost 2 bases and J lost 3, with 4 bases in between. Germline assignment: CDR1 SGHNT and CDR2 YENEEA. The CDR3 length is 13 residues. Together with reference TRBV11-3 and TRBJ2-2, the CDR3 gives the full variable domain: EAGVVQSPRYKIIEKKQPVAFWCNPISGHNTLYWYLQNLGQGPELLIRYENEEAVDDSQLPKDRFSAERLKGVDSTLKIQPAELGDSAVYLCASSLLDTGELFFGEGSRLTVL.

This clonotype was recorded many times. The chain carries TRBV4-1 and TRBJ2-7, with D uncertain. The ends were cut back, 1 base at V and 0 bases at J, with 16 bases in the middle. Germline values: CDR1 MGHRA, CDR2 YSYEKL. CDR3 length: 17 residues. The CDR3 DNA follows: TGCGCCAGCAGCCAAGGCCCCACCAGTTCTAGCTCCTACGAGCAGTACTTC. This codes for CASSQGPTSSSSYEQYF.

This clonotype was recorded at least ten times. The chain employs TRBV12-3 or TRBV12-4 and TRBJ1-4; possibly TRBD1 for D (5 bases). Trimming took 3 bases from V and 7 from J, leaving 21 bases between them. This CDR3 region has 17 residues. The CDR3 DNA is TGTGCCAGCAGTTTTACCAACCTTGCAGGGAACGGTGAAAAACTGTTTTTT. It codes for CASSFTNLAGNGEKLFF.

In its sample, this clonotype was seen many times. This chain connects TRBV18 to TRBJ2-7, with TRBD2 as a possible D gene (5 bases). V was shortened by 5 bases and J by 4 bases, with 18 bases between the two germline ends. This CDR3 is built from 15 residues. Germline V gene data show CDR1 as KGHSH and CDR2 as LQKENI. DNA for the CDR3: TGTGCCAGCTCAGAGGGCAACGCGGCGATGTACGAGCAGTACTTC. It specifies CASSEGNAAMYEQYF.

Regarding this clonotype: One end of the junction is discordant with germline, which a read error may explain. The genes are TRBV11-2 and TRBJ2-7, with 7 bases fitting TRBD2. In germline, CDR1 is SGHAT, CDR2 FQNNGV. The CDR3 runs 15 residues. The CDR3 region has the DNA TGTGCCAGCAGCATAGAGGTACTCGCGGGGGTCGAGCAGTACTTC. This sequence encodes CASSIEVLAGVEQYF.

V gene TRBV6-2 or TRBV6-3 combines with J gene TRBJ2-3, with 10 bases matching TRBD1. Germline V gene data show CDR1 as MNHEY and CDR2 as SVGEGT. The V segment lost 7 bases and the J segment 2 bases; nucleotides outside the gene matches: 3. CDR3 size: 14 residues. The CDR3 spells CASIDRGPTDTQYF. For the CDR3, the DNA is TGTGCCAGCATTGACAGGGGGCCCACAGATACGCAGTATTTT.

The chain is built from TRBV12-3 or TRBV12-4 and TRBJ1-1, with D uncertain. CDR3 size: 10 residues. Trimming left V 10 bases short and J 5 bases short, with 8 bases between. CDR3 in amino acids: CANLSTEAFF. CDR3 in DNA: TGTGCCAACCTAAGTACTGAAGCTTTCTTT.

This clonotype was recorded a few times. This chain joins TRBV2 and TRBJ2-7; D possibly uses TRBD1 or TRBD2 (5 bases each). The CDR3 contains 15 residues. Trimming removed 5 bases from V and 2 bases from J, with 16 bases in between. Looked up from germline, CDR1 is SNHLY and CDR2 is FYNNEI. CDR3 loop: CASSPWVGETYEQYV. The CDR3 DNA is TGTGCCAGCAGTCCCTGGGTGGGGGAAACCTACGAGCAGTACGTC.

This clonotype was found a few times. The rearrangement joins TRBV10-2 to TRBJ2-7; TRBD1 aligns across 8 bases. CDR1 is WSHSY, CDR2 SAAADI, per germline. The CDR3 contains 13 residues. The junction had 0 bases not matched to a gene; V was cut back by 2 bases and J by 3 bases. CDR3 DNA sequence: TGCGCCAGCAGTGAGACAGGGGGCTACGAGCAGTACTTC. Its protein is CASSETGGYEQYF.

This clonotype was recorded a few times. The chain combines TRBV5-1 with TRBJ1-1, with D perhaps matching TRBD1 (6 bases). The germline gives CDR1 SGHRS, CDR2 YFSETQ. V was shortened by 4 bases and J by 0 bases, with 16 bases between the two germline ends. This CDR3 is 16 amino acids long. The CDR3 DNA follows: TGCGCCAGCAGCCCGGGATGGACAGACATGAACACTGAAGCTTTCTTT. It encodes CASSPGWTDMNTEAFF.

This clonotype was observed a handful of times. The rearrangement uses TRBV6-5 and TRBJ1-2, with unresolved D. CDR1 and CDR2 (germline): MNHEY, SVGAGI. CDR3 length equals 12 residues. The V end was cut by 6 bases, the J end by 4 bases, with 9 bases between. CDR3 region: CASRDGVYGYTF. The CDR3 DNA sequence: TGTGCCAGCAGGGACGGGGTCTATGGCTACACCTTC.

This sequence joins TRBV20-1 and TRBJ1-2; D ambiguous. The CDR3 contains 12 residues. From germline, CDR1 is DFQATT and CDR2 SNEGSKA (reference sequence). V shed 6 bases and J shed 4 bases, with 12 bases lying between them. CDR3 sequence (DNA): TGCAGTGCCCCGCCCGATCCCTATGGCTACACCTTC. Translation gives CSAPPDPYGYTF.

This clonotype was detected only a few times. The rearrangement joins TRBV4-3 to TRBJ1-6; D remains unclear. The CDR3 spans 16 residues. V dropped 0 bases and J dropped 9 bases, with 15 bases sitting between them. The V gene's germline CDR1 is LGHNA and CDR2 YSLEER. The CDR3 DNA follows: TGCGCCAGCAGCCAAGAATTGGGTTTTAACGGTTCACCCCTCCACTTT. Protein sequence: CASSQELGFNGSPLHF.

This clonotype was observed at least ten times. With a much larger clone just one base away, this may be a read error. The V call is TRBV5-1, the J call TRBJ1-1; a weak D match, TRBD1 (5 bases). CDR1 SGHRS and CDR2 YFSETQ come from the germline V gene. The CDR3 is 14 amino acids. With 0 bases removed from V and 4 bases from J, the gap between germline ends came to 10 bases. This CDR3 reads CASSLVAGSTEAFF. Here the CDR3 DNA reads TGCGCCAGCAGCTTGGTGGCAGGGAGCACTGAAGCTTTCTTT.

This clonotype appeared a few times. V usage is TRBV12-3 or TRBV12-4 and J usage is TRBJ2-1; 11 nucleotides match TRBD2. Trimming took 5 bases from V and 4 from J; bases not matched to a gene: 7. This CDR3 has 16 amino acids. For the CDR3, the DNA is TGTGCCAGCAGTCAACAGCGGACTAGCGGGTACAATGAGCAGTTCTTC. This sequence encodes CASSQQRTSGYNEQFF.

This sequence joins TRBV10-3 and TRBJ2-2; 9 positions agree with TRBD1. Germline assignment: CDR1 ENHRY and CDR2 SYGVKD. The CDR3 has 14 amino acids. With 6 bases clipped from V and 6 bases from J, the junction kept 5 bases outside the gene matches. CDR3 amino acids: CAIRRTGDSGELFF. The CDR3 nucleotides are TGTGCCATCAGAAGGACAGGGGATTCCGGGGAGCTGTTTTTT.

This clonotype was counted only a few times. The junction differs from germline at one of its ends, possibly a read error. The chain uses TRBV20-1 and TRBJ1-1, with D perhaps matching TRBD1 (5 bases). CDR1 is DFQATT and CDR2 is SNEGSKA in the germline V gene (reference sequence). This CDR3 is 14 amino acids long. Written as DNA, the CDR3 is TGCAGTGCCAGAGAGGGGATTATTGGAACTGAAGCTTTCTTT. Translating it yields CSAREGIIGTEAFF.

This clonotype was seen a handful of times. The V gene is TRBV5-1, the J gene TRBJ1-2; D uncertain. Germline assignment: CDR1 SGHRS and CDR2 YFSETQ. Trimming pared 0 bases from V and 4 bases from J, leaving 7 bases between. The CDR3 is made up of 13 amino acids. CDR3 bases: TGCGCCAGCAGCTTGGGACACGGCTATGGCTACACCTTC. Protein sequence: CASSLGHGYGYTF.

The genes are TRBV29-1 and TRBJ2-3; D may match TRBD1 or TRBD2 (5 bases each). The germline V and J ends were trimmed by 4 bases and 3 bases, with 14 bases remaining between them. Germline V lookup: CDR1 SQVTM, CDR2 ANQGSEA. The length of the CDR3 is 14 residues. CDR3 nucleotides: TGCAGCGTTGGAGGGGACCTCAGAACAGATACGCAGTATTTT. Amino acids: CSVGGDLRTDTQYF.

There are a few counts of this clonotype. This rearrangement joins TRBV6-2 or TRBV6-3 to TRBJ2-2, with a tentative D call TRBD1 (6 bases). The CDR3 extends over 12 amino acids. Germline loops: CDR1 MNHEY, CDR2 SVGEGT. V was trimmed by 7 bases and J by 6 bases, leaving 9 bases between them. CDR3 coding DNA: TGTGCCAGCACCAAGGGGGCCGGGGAGCTGTTTTTT. Translation: CASTKGAGELFF.

The J gene is TRBJ1-2, the V gene TRBV28; D gene unclear. Trimming removed 6 bases from V and 4 bases from J, with 12 bases in between. This CDR3 spans 13 amino acids. Germline V gives CDR1 MDHEN, CDR2 SYDVKM. CDR3: CASRTGQFYGYTF. For the CDR3, the DNA is TGTGCCAGCAGGACTGGTCAGTTCTATGGCTACACCTTC.

Many counts were recorded for this clonotype. This chain connects TRBV3-1 to TRBJ1-6; 12 bases match TRBD1. Germline V gives CDR1 LGHDT, CDR2 YNNKEL (reference sequence). CDR3 length: 16 amino acids. After removal of 5 bases from V and 8 bases from J, the junction contained 7 bases not matched to a gene. This CDR3 is CASSRRDRGLYSPLHF. The CDR3 DNA reads as TGTGCCAGCAGCAGAAGGGACAGGGGGCTCTATTCACCCCTCCACTTT.

The chain is built from TRBV4-3 and TRBJ2-5; D call uncertain. CDR3 length: 14 residues. Trimming took off 0 bases at V and 1 base at J, with 6 bases between the two ends. Germline CDR1 reads LGHNA; CDR2 reads YSLEER. This CDR3 is CASSQEQAQETQYF. The CDR3 DNA is TGCGCCAGCAGCCAAGAGCAGGCCCAAGAGACCCAGTACTTC.

The chain joins TRBV7-2 to TRBJ2-3; D ambiguous. The germline V and J ends were trimmed by 1 base and 4 bases, with 18 bases remaining between them. The CDR3 sequence is 17 residues long. Germline values: CDR1 SGHTA, CDR2 FQGNSA. The chain's CDR3 is CASSLDRGWLGADTQYF. The CDR3 DNA reads TGTGCCAGCAGCTTAGACCGTGGGTGGTTGGGTGCAGATACGCAGTATTTT.

Only a few counts were recorded for this clonotype. The CDR3 here is CASSLVVGNQPQHF. CDR3 coding DNA: TGTGCCAGCAGCTTAGTGGTAGGCAATCAGCCCCAGCATTTT. The gene calls are TRBV11-2 and TRBJ1-5; D is uncertain. Germline V gene sequence: CDR1 SGHAT, CDR2 FQNNGV. The CDR3 sequence is 14 residues long. The V and J ends lost 1 base and 2 bases respectively, with 6 bases between them.

The V and J genes are TRBV11-2 and TRBJ1-2; D ambiguous. Trimming cost V 4 bases and J 4 bases, with 13 bases left between them. CDR3 size: 14 residues. CDR1 is SGHAT and CDR2 is FQNNGV in the germline V gene. The CDR3 protein is CASSYRTSPYGYTF. The CDR3 bases are TGTGCCAGCAGCTACCGAACAAGTCCCTATGGCTACACCTTC.

This clonotype was recorded many times. V is TRBV6-1 and J is TRBJ2-7, with D unclear. This CDR3 has 15 amino acids. V was clipped by 3 bases and J by 0 bases, with 12 bases between them. Germline lookup yields CDR1 MNHNS and CDR2 SASEGT. CDR3 sequence (DNA): TGTGCCAGCAGTGACCCGCAGAGGAGCTCCTACGAGCAGTACTTC. Translated, it gives CASSDPQRSSYEQYF.